This T cell receptor beta chain was sequenced during a study of control samples from healthy donors and cancer patients. Repertoires were generated with immunoSEQ multiplex PCR, while TCRdb's copy carries only in-frame clones and drops some. The data show under 20,000 clones, approximately 80% seen once. This CDR3 spans 13 amino acids. V lost 2 bases and J lost 3; bases outside the gene matches: 2. Germline values: CDR1 SGDLS, CDR2 YYNGEE. The receptor comes from a woman in her 70s with lung cancer. The chain employs TRBV9 and TRBJ2-7; TRBD2 matches 7 bases. Sequenced input: PBMCs. CDR3 residues: CASSVGGSYEQYF. CDR3 bases: TGTGCCAGCAGCGTTGGCGGGAGCTACGAGCAGTACTTC.